This T cell receptor (beta chain) is drawn from a study of cytotoxic CD8 clonotypes in ibrutinib-treated CLL. The CDR3 contains 13 residues. Trimming at V came to 7 bases and at J to 4 bases, leaving 2 bases not matched to a gene. Germline values: CDR1 LNHNV, CDR2 YYDKDF (reference sequence). Study-wide findings and caveats: Timing of sampling differed between sustained-remission and progressing patients. Clonality climbed at ibrutinib response, then dropped toward baseline at progression.

A remark on this clone: Its antigen is unknown.

Here immunoSEQ multiplex PCR was the method, and the copy in TCRdb shows in-frame clones only, minus some. The repertoire holds about 39,000 clones, 65% to 70% seen once, with 5.5% to 7% in the top ten. The source material was PBMCs, sampled at disease progression, from a patient treated with ibrutinib. The J gene is TRBJ2-7, the V gene TRBV15, with TRBD2 identical over 12 bases. The clonotype comes from a human donor with chronic lymphocytic leukemia. CDR3 in DNA: TGTGCCACCACTAGCGGGAGGGGGTACGAGCAGTACTTC. Protein sequence: CATTSGRGYEQYF.